These 20 T cell receptor beta chains were all obtained from the same sample, sequenced in a study of human T cells and chemical hapten exposure. MiXCR, applied by TCRdb to the RACE reads, yields one record per CDR3 protein. The table includes approximately 96,000 distinct CDR3 sequences, 9.3% detected once. Described time point: patch test 2, 6 weeks after DPC sensitization. Treatment noted: therapeutic diphenylcyclopropenone sensitization with weekly scalp DPC. The starting material was whole blood, obtained in connection with sensitization to the hapten diphenylcyclopropenone (DPC). The receptors shown here come from a woman in her thirties or forties with alopecia areata. Some clones in this sample may be carry-over from other donors' samples.

Many counts were recorded for this clonotype. The V gene is TRBV6-2 or TRBV6-3, the J gene TRBJ1-2; no reliable D call. The CDR3 is made up of 11 amino acids. V gave up 5 bases and J gave up 3 bases, with 4 bases separating them. In germline, CDR1 is MNHEY, CDR2 SVGEGT. DNA of the CDR3: TGTGCCAGCAGTGGACACTATGGCTACACCTTC. It translates to CASSGHYGYTF.

There are many counts of this clonotype. This chain uses TRBV6-2 or TRBV6-3 with TRBJ2-7, with 9 bases aligning to TRBD2. CDR3 length: 16 residues. With V trimmed by 5 bases and J by 3 bases, 11 bases remained unmatched. Germline CDR1 reads MNHEY; CDR2 reads SVGEGT. The CDR3 spells CASSTGLAGKYYEQYF. Here the CDR3 DNA reads TGTGCCAGCAGTACGGGACTAGCCGGTAAATACTACGAGCAGTACTTC.

This clonotype has a single count. The chain employs TRBV4-1 and TRBJ1-2, with TRBD1 identical over 7 bases. V lost 0 bases to trimming and J lost 4 bases; unmatched junction nucleotides: 14. The V gene's germline CDR1 is MGHRA and CDR2 YSYEKL. This CDR3 region has 18 residues. The CDR3: CASSQDLGGGFLAYGYTF. In DNA form, the CDR3 reads TGCGCCAGCAGCCAAGATCTTGGAGGGGGCTTCCTTGCCTATGGCTACACCTTC.

A few counts support this clonotype. This chain uses TRBV29-1 with TRBJ2-3; 7 positions match TRBD2. CDR3 length equals 15 residues. Per germline, CDR1 SQVTM and CDR2 ANQGSEA. Trimming took 4 bases from V and 1 from J; bases not matched to a gene: 8. In DNA, the CDR3 is TGCAGCGTTGGAAGGGGCACTAGCGGCACAGATACGCAGTATTTT. Protein: CSVGRGTSGTDTQYF.

To note about this clonotype: A clone one base away is much larger, so this may be a read error. The chain couples TRBV28 to TRBJ2-5; tentative D call: TRBD2 (6 bases). This CDR3 region has 11 residues. Germline assignment: CDR1 MDHEN and CDR2 SYDVKM. This chain's CDR3 is CASTPSGDPLF. The CDR3 DNA sequence: TGTGCCAGCACCCCCTCGGGGGACCCACTATTC.

The chain couples TRBV5-1 to TRBJ2-1; D unclear. This CDR3 has 14 residues. V gave up 0 bases and J gave up 4 bases, with 8 bases separating them. Per the germline V gene, CDR1 is SGHRS and CDR2 is YFSETQ. The CDR3 DNA sequence: TGCGCCAGCAGCTTGGGTAATCAGTACAATGAGCAGTTCTTC. Translating it yields CASSLGNQYNEQFF.

This clonotype was found a few times. The CDR3 here is CSARDSSYGYTF. The CDR3 DNA sequence: TGCAGTGCTAGAGATTCGAGCTATGGCTACACCTTC. The V gene is TRBV20-1, the J gene TRBJ1-2; D ambiguous. Germline CDR1 and CDR2: DFQATT and SNEGSKA (reference sequence). Trimming took 0 bases from V and 4 from J, leaving 6 bases between them. The length of the CDR3 is 12 residues.

The gene calls are TRBV15 and TRBJ2-7; 11 positions agree with TRBD2. Per the germline V gene, CDR1 is LNHNV and CDR2 is YYDKDF (reference sequence). The CDR3 runs 16 residues. V was clipped by 0 bases and J by 3 bases; unmatched bases: 4. In DNA form, the CDR3 reads TGTGCCACCAGCAGAGACCGCGGGACTAGCGGCTACGAGCAGTACTTC. Amino acid sequence: CATSRDRGTSGYEQYF.

The chain carries TRBV28 and TRBJ1-5; D is uncertain. CDR1 MDHEN and CDR2 SYDVKM come from the germline V gene. There are 13 residues in the CDR3. Trimming took 7 bases from V and 3 from J, leaving 10 bases between them. The CDR3 is CASISQINQPQHF. The CDR3 DNA sequence: TGTGCCAGCATCTCGCAGATCAATCAGCCCCAGCATTTT.

This clonotype was seen repeatedly, ten times or more. The chain has TRBV9 and TRBJ2-6, with 14 bases matching TRBD2. The germline CDR1 and CDR2 sequences are SGDLS and YYNGEE. Trimming took 7 bases from V and 3 from J; bases not matched to a gene: 3. The CDR3 runs to 16 residues. The DNA of the CDR3 is TGTGCCAGCGGTGGACTAGCGGGAGGTGGGGCCAACGTCCTGACTTTC. Translation gives CASGGLAGGGANVLTF.

This clonotype was picked up a small number of times. The chain has TRBV7-8 and TRBJ1-1, with 7 bases fitting TRBD1. The ends lost 5 bases at V and 4 bases at J; junction bases unmatched: 4. Germline CDR1 is SGHVS and CDR2 is FQNEAQ. The CDR3 runs 13 residues. The CDR3 reads CASSDREGTEAFF. DNA for the CDR3: TGTGCCAGCAGCGACAGGGAGGGCACTGAAGCTTTCTTT.

The chain is built from TRBV27 and TRBJ2-3, with a weak D call TRBD2 (5 bases). V dropped 6 bases and J dropped 9 bases, with 10 bases sitting between them. There are 11 residues in the CDR3. CDR1 is MNHEY and CDR2 is SMNVEV in the germline V gene (reference sequence). In DNA form, the CDR3 reads TGTGCCAGCAGGCACTCGGGGACGCAGTATTTT. Protein sequence: CASRHSGTQYF.

The chain couples TRBV29-1 to TRBJ1-1; D is unresolved. V lost 5 bases, J lost 0 bases, and 13 bases lay in between. The CDR3 totals 14 residues. Germline V gives CDR1 SQVTM, CDR2 ANQGSEA. CDR3 nucleotide sequence: TGCAGCGTTCAGCTGTTGGGCATGAACACTGAAGCTTTCTTT. This sequence encodes CSVQLLGMNTEAFF.

This chain joins TRBV20-1 and TRBJ2-3; D may be TRBD1 (6 bases). The germline V gene encodes CDR1 DFQATT and CDR2 SNEGSKA (reference sequence). The CDR3 sequence is 15 residues long. Trimming pared 5 bases from V and 3 bases from J, leaving 18 bases between. The CDR3 sequence: CSARIYRARTDTQYF. In nucleotides, the CDR3 is TGCAGTGCTCGGATATACAGGGCCAGGACAGATACGCAGTATTTT.

The chain joins TRBV5-1 to TRBJ2-1, with 10 bases fitting TRBD2. The CDR3 contains 16 residues. The V segment lost 0 bases and the J segment 7 bases; nucleotides outside the gene matches: 7. Germline CDR1 and CDR2: SGHRS and YFSETQ. The CDR3 sequence is CASSLAPSGSGNEQFF. CDR3 bases: TGCGCCAGCAGCTTGGCGCCTAGCGGGAGTGGAAATGAGCAGTTCTTC.

This clonotype was counted at least ten times. The chain couples TRBV7-2 to TRBJ2-3; D is unresolved. Trimming shortened V by 4 bases and J by 0 bases, and 14 bases separated the two germline ends. The CDR3 loop spans 16 amino acids. Germline V gene lookup returns CDR1 SGHTA and CDR2 FQGNSA. The DNA for the CDR3 is TGTGCCAGCAGCTCCCCTCAAACCCCTAGCACAGATACGCAGTATTTT. Translated: CASSSPQTPSTDTQYF.

This clonotype was counted only a few times. This sequence joins TRBV16 and TRBJ1-1, with D perhaps TRBD1 (5 bases). The ends were cut back, 1 base at V and 6 bases at J, with 9 bases in the middle. The CDR3 sequence is 13 residues long. Germline V gives CDR1 KGHSY, CDR2 FQNENV. CDR3 residues: CASSQWGVAEAFF. The CDR3, as DNA: TGTGCCAGCAGCCAATGGGGGGTCGCTGAAGCTTTCTTT. Supplemented by reference TRBV16 and TRBJ1-1, the full variable domain reads GEEVAQTPKHLVRGEGQKAKLYCAPIKGHSYVFWYQQVLKNEFKFLISFQNENVFDETGMPKERFSAKCLPNSPCSLEIQATKLEDSAVYFCASSQWGVAEAFFGQGTRLTVV.

This clonotype occurred a few times. The chain combines TRBV5-6 with TRBJ2-2, with D unresolved. The CDR3 length is 14 residues. CDR1 is SGHDT and CDR2 is YYEEEE in the germline V gene. Trimming left V 4 bases short and J 4 bases short, with 11 bases between. The chain's CDR3 is CASSPDSPTGELFF. The CDR3 DNA follows: TGTGCCAGCAGCCCTGACTCCCCCACCGGGGAGCTGTTTTTT.

This clonotype was seen at least ten times. The chain carries TRBV18 and TRBJ2-3; TRBD1 might be the D (6 bases). The CDR3 length is 16 residues. Per germline, CDR1 KGHSH and CDR2 LQKENI. V was shortened by 0 bases and J by 1 base, with 11 bases between the two germline ends. The CDR3, as DNA: TGTGCCAGCTCACCACCCGGTGGACAGCGCACAGATACGCAGTATTTT. This translates into CASSPPGGQRTDTQYF.

This clonotype occurred many times. The V and J genes are TRBV18 and TRBJ1-1; D remains ambiguous. Germline-derived CDR1 and CDR2 are KGHSH and LQKENI. The CDR3 covers 14 residues. The ends were cut back, 2 bases at V and 0 bases at J, with 7 bases in the middle. CDR3 loop: CASSPSALNTEAFF. The CDR3 DNA reads as TGTGCCAGCTCACCATCGGCTCTGAACACTGAAGCTTTCTTT.